The rows below give T cell receptor beta chains drawn from one sample of a study of graft-versus-host responses after intestinal transplantation. Their antigens are not known. The protocol was immunoSEQ multiplex PCR, while the TCRdb copy is restricted to in-frame clones and leaves out a portion. Among 100,000 to 110,000 clones listed, roughly 90% were seen once. The sequencing used unstimulated CD4+ T cells sorted from spleen or lymph node cells, collected before transplant. All receptors come from a human donor who was the organ donor for an intestinal transplant. Each CDR3 is given without its conserved first and last residue.

V gene: TRBV4-1
CDR3 protein: ASSQEGSYYGYT

V gene: TRBV10-3
CDR3 protein: AISWDSWEAF

V gene: TRBV28
CDR3 protein: ASLEGGGNTIY

V gene: TRBV30
CDR3 protein: AWSVDRNSPLH

V gene: TRBV5-1
CDR3 protein: ASSSGTGVTREQY

V gene: TRBV12-1
CDR3 protein: ASSGLAGDPSYEQY

V gene: TRBV19
CDR3 protein: ASNLRDQGGYT

V gene: TRBV7-2
CDR3 protein: ASSLLRSGELF

V gene: TRBV18
CDR3 protein: ASSPPPLESLH

V gene: TRBV11-2
CDR3 protein: ASSLQGSNTIY

V gene: TRBV25-1
CDR3 protein: ASSEWGQGANGYT

V gene: TRBV11-2
CDR3 protein: ASSPTYTGELF

V gene: TRBV5-1
CDR3 protein: ARPTGGANEKLF

V gene: TRBV7-8
CDR3 protein: ASSSLGAGNTIY

V gene: TRBV28
CDR3 protein: ASSFSGGSYEQY

V gene: TRBV7-2
CDR3 protein: ASSPEAPTVQGAQY

V gene: TRBV7-2
CDR3 protein: ASSLVQAANTGELF